This is a list of T cell receptor beta chains from one sample in a study of T cells in Graves' hyperthyroidism and ophthalmopathy. Via MiXCR, TCRdb re-called the multiplex PCR reads, giving one row per CDR3 protein. The table has approximately 490,000 distinct CDR3 sequences, less than 25% seen once. The sequencing input was blood. Source of these receptors: a woman in her 70s with Graves' ophthalmopathy. Each CDR3 is given with its conserved first and last residue. D genes are given only for firm matches. The size field is filled for only some rows; it gives once, few, many or a size class.

CDR3aa: CASSPQGMATEAFF
CDR3nt: TGTGCCAGCAGCCCACAGGGGATGGCGACTGAAGCTTTCTTT
v_gene: TRBV7-2
abundance: -
j_gene: TRBJ1-1
d_gene: TRBD1

CDR3aa: CAISERQGYPPGYTF
CDR3nt: TGTGCCATCAGTGAAAGGCAGGGGTACCCTCCTGGCTACACCTTC
v_gene: TRBV10-3
abundance: few
j_gene: TRBJ1-2
d_gene: -

CDR3aa: CASASGTGPEKLFF
CDR3nt: TGTGCTAGTGCCTCCGGGACAGGGCCTGAAAAACTGTTTTTT
v_gene: TRBV12-5
abundance: few
j_gene: TRBJ1-4
d_gene: TRBD1

CDR3aa: CASSLRRGNTEAFF
CDR3nt: TGTGCCAGCAGTTTAAGGAGGGGGAACACTGAAGCTTTCTTT
v_gene: TRBV12-3/TRBV12-4
abundance: many
j_gene: TRBJ1-1
d_gene: -

CDR3aa: CASSHPRDRSLFGYTF
CDR3nt: TGTGCCAGCAGCCACCCCCGCGACAGGAGTCTGTTTGGCTACACCTTC
v_gene: TRBV7-2
abundance: many
j_gene: TRBJ1-2
d_gene: -

CDR3aa: CASSRDKNQPQHF
CDR3nt: TGTGCCAGCAGTAGGGACAAGAATCAGCCCCAGCATTTT
v_gene: TRBV2
abundance: many
j_gene: TRBJ1-5
d_gene: -

CDR3aa: CAWMGWARTDTQYF
CDR3nt: TGTGCCTGGATGGGGTGGGCCCGCACAGATACGCAGTATTTT
v_gene: TRBV30
abundance: -
j_gene: TRBJ2-3
d_gene: -

CDR3aa: CASSFLLHYSDQPQHF
CDR3nt: TGTGCCAGCAGCTTCTTACTTCACTACTCGGATCAGCCCCAGCATTTT
v_gene: TRBV7-9
abundance: -
j_gene: TRBJ1-5
d_gene: -

CDR3aa: CASSQDLFGLAGADNEQFF
CDR3nt: TGTGCCAGCAGCCAAGATCTGTTTGGACTAGCGGGAGCTGACAATGAGCAGTTCTTC
v_gene: TRBV3-1
abundance: once
j_gene: TRBJ2-1
d_gene: TRBD2

CDR3aa: CASSQEGGQSNQPQHF
CDR3nt: TGCGCCAGCAGCCAAGAAGGAGGACAGAGCAATCAGCCCCAGCATTTT
v_gene: TRBV4-1
abundance: -
j_gene: TRBJ1-5
d_gene: -

CDR3aa: CASPRTVSNTEAFF
CDR3nt: TGTGCCAGCCCCCGGACAGTTTCGAACACTGAAGCTTTCTTT
v_gene: TRBV18
abundance: -
j_gene: TRBJ1-1
d_gene: -

CDR3aa: CASSLQGARESQYF
CDR3nt: TGTGCCAGCAGTCTCCAGGGGGCGAGGGAGTCCCAGTACTTC
v_gene: TRBV6-1
abundance: -
j_gene: TRBJ2-5
d_gene: TRBD1

CDR3aa: CASSSSGLEQFF
CDR3nt: TGCGCCAGCAGTTCCTCCGGACTGGAGCAGTTCTTC
v_gene: TRBV5-1
abundance: few
j_gene: TRBJ2-1
d_gene: -

CDR3aa: CASSLVGPGVGNSPLHF
CDR3nt: TGTGCCAGCAGCTTAGTAGGGCCTGGAGTAGGTAATTCACCCCTCCACTTT
v_gene: TRBV7-2
abundance: few
j_gene: TRBJ1-6
d_gene: -

CDR3aa: CASSFRAGGPPNNEQFF
CDR3nt: TGTGCCAGCAGTTTTCGGGCAGGGGGCCCTCCTAACAATGAGCAGTTCTTC
v_gene: TRBV27
abundance: few
j_gene: TRBJ2-1
d_gene: TRBD1

CDR3aa: CASSYSTASGGTQYF
CDR3nt: TGTGCCAGCAGTTACTCGACCGCATCGGGGGGGACCCAGTACTTC
v_gene: TRBV6-5
abundance: many
j_gene: TRBJ2-5
d_gene: TRBD2

CDR3aa: CSARGAGRYEQYF
CDR3nt: TGCAGTGCTAGAGGAGCAGGGCGATACGAGCAGTACTTC
v_gene: TRBV20-1
abundance: few
j_gene: TRBJ2-7
d_gene: -

CDR3aa: CASSQVELAVTSDTQYF
CDR3nt: TGCGCCAGCAGCCAAGTGGAACTAGCGGTCACATCAGATACGCAGTATTTT
v_gene: TRBV4-1
abundance: few
j_gene: TRBJ2-3
d_gene: TRBD2

CDR3aa: CSAGGGRVKDTEAFF
CDR3nt: TGCAGTGCTGGGGGGGGTAGGGTTAAGGACACTGAAGCTTTCTTT
v_gene: TRBV20-1
abundance: -
j_gene: TRBJ1-1
d_gene: -

CDR3aa: CASSDRGRGTEAFF
CDR3nt: TGTGCCAGCAGCGACAGGGGGCGCGGCACTGAAGCTTTCTTT
v_gene: TRBV3-1
abundance: many
j_gene: TRBJ1-1
d_gene: TRBD1

CDR3aa: CASSHISGVNHNEQFF
CDR3nt: TGTGCCAGCAGCCATATTAGCGGGGTCAATCACAATGAGCAGTTCTTC
v_gene: TRBV7-6
abundance: -
j_gene: TRBJ2-1
d_gene: TRBD2

CDR3aa: CASSLRGESSPLHF
CDR3nt: TGTGCCAGCAGCTTAAGAGGGGAGAGTTCACCCCTCCACTTT
v_gene: TRBV7-9
abundance: -
j_gene: TRBJ1-6
d_gene: -

CDR3aa: CASSQEVSVAGELFF
CDR3nt: TGTGCCAGCAGCCAAGAAGTTAGCGTGGCCGGGGAGCTGTTTTTT
v_gene: TRBV4-2
abundance: -
j_gene: TRBJ2-2
d_gene: -

CDR3aa: CASSRGTGTYNEQFF
CDR3nt: TGTGCCAGCAGCCGAGGGACGGGAACCTACAATGAGCAGTTCTTC
v_gene: TRBV11-2
abundance: many
j_gene: TRBJ2-1
d_gene: -

CDR3aa: CSASGHFVARTEAFF
CDR3nt: TGCAGTGCTAGTGGACATTTTGTAGCCCGAACTGAAGCTTTCTTT
v_gene: TRBV20-1
abundance: few
j_gene: TRBJ1-1
d_gene: -

CDR3aa: CASSAGTIQETQYF
CDR3nt: TGCGCCAGCAGTGCGGGGACTATCCAAGAGACCCAGTACTTC
v_gene: TRBV10-2
abundance: -
j_gene: TRBJ2-5
d_gene: TRBD2

CDR3aa: CATSRATVQETQYF
CDR3nt: TGTGCCACCAGCAGAGCGACAGTGCAAGAGACCCAGTACTTC
v_gene: TRBV15
abundance: few
j_gene: TRBJ2-5
d_gene: -

CDR3aa: CSVEETGVRTDTQYF
CDR3nt: TGCAGCGTTGAAGAGACAGGGGTCCGCACAGATACGCAGTATTTT
v_gene: TRBV29-1
abundance: few
j_gene: TRBJ2-3
d_gene: TRBD1

CDR3aa: CASSLVGGTTEAFF
CDR3nt: TGCGCCAGCAGCTTGGTCGGGGGGACCACTGAAGCTTTCTTT
v_gene: TRBV5-1
abundance: -
j_gene: TRBJ1-1
d_gene: -

CDR3aa: CASEDKNMNTEAFF
CDR3nt: TGTGCCAGTGAGGATAAAAATATGAACACTGAAGCTTTCTTT
v_gene: TRBV19
abundance: few
j_gene: TRBJ1-1
d_gene: -

CDR3aa: CASSHDRGLGDQPQHF
CDR3nt: TGTGCCAGCAGTCACGATAGGGGGCTTGGGGATCAGCCCCAGCATTTT
v_gene: TRBV6-2/TRBV6-3
abundance: many
j_gene: TRBJ1-5
d_gene: TRBD1